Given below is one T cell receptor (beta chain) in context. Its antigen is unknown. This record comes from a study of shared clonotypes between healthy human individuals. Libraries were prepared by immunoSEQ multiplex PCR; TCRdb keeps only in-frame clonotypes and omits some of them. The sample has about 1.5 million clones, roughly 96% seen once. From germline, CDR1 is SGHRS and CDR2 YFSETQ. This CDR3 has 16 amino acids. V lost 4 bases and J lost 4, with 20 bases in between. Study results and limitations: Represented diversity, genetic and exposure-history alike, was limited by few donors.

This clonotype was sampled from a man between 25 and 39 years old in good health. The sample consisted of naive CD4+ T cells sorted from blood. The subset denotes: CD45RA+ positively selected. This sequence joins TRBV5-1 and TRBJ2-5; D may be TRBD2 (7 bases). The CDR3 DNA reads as TGCGCCAGCAGCCTGGTGGGGGCGGGAGCCGGAGAGACCCAGTACTTC. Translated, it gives CASSLVGAGAGETQYF.